This T cell receptor beta chain came from a study of T cells after posttransplantation cyclophosphamide. Study-wide results and caveats: Later post-transplant blood repertoires were often dominated by donor CD8+ memory clones.

Generated by immunoSEQ multiplex PCR, the TCRdb table keeps only in-frame clones and is missing some. Singletons are absent from the sample, which has roughly 32,000 clones. The germline V gene encodes CDR1 LNHDA and CDR2 SQIVND (reference sequence). CDR3 length: 14 amino acids. The J segment lost 7 bases and the V segment lost 6 bases, leaving 8 bases of the junction unmatched. This clone was counted many times. No antigen is known for it. This sequence originates from a woman in her thirties in good health and a related stem cell transplant donor. Material: PBMCs. The chain has TRBV19 and TRBJ1-4, with 7 bases that match TRBD1. The CDR3 is CASSPDRVREKLFF. In nucleotides, the CDR3 is TGTGCCAGTAGCCCTGACAGGGTCCGTGAAAAACTGTTTTTT. Looking up the rest from reference TRBV19 and TRBJ1-4 gives the full variable domain: DGGITQSPKYLFRKEGQNVTLSCEQNLNHDAMYWYRQDPGQGLRLIYYSQIVNDFQKGDIAEGYSVSREKKESFPLTVTSAQKNPTAFYLCASSPDRVREKLFFGSGTQLSVL.